Following are 17 T cell receptor beta chains from one sample sequenced in a study of blood T cell repertoires in COVID-19. The table came from immunoSEQ multiplex PCR; TCRdb's copy has only in-frame clones and leaves some out. The sample lists roughly 200,000 clones, roughly 84% occurring once. Sequencing was done on a sample of peripheral blood. The receptors stem from a human donor in a cohort sampled during active COVID-19.

The CDR3 region is CASSLQGWGYTF. In DNA form, the CDR3 reads TGTGCCAGCAGTTTACAGGGTTGGGGCTACACCTTC. The chain combines TRBV27 with TRBJ1-2; D perhaps matches TRBD1 (5 bases). The CDR3 extends over 12 amino acids. The germline V gene has CDR1 MNHEY and CDR2 SMNVEV (reference sequence). Trimming removed 2 bases from V and 8 bases from J, with 9 bases in between.

The chain couples TRBV5-4 to TRBJ1-1; no firm D call. V shed 0 bases and J shed 4 bases, with 10 bases lying between them. CDR1 and CDR2 (germline): SGHNT, YYREEE (reference sequence). The CDR3 is made up of 14 amino acids. The CDR3 spells CASSLGQVVTEAFF. The CDR3 bases are TGTGCCAGCAGCTTGGGCCAGGTGGTCACTGAAGCTTTCTTT.

The rearrangement joins TRBV5-4 to TRBJ2-3; a weak D match, TRBD1 (5 bases). V was clipped by 5 bases and J by 1 base, with 23 bases between them. The CDR3 covers 18 residues. From germline, CDR1 is SGHNT and CDR2 YYREEE (reference sequence). Written as DNA, the CDR3 is TGTGCCAGCAGGGACGGGTCCCTCCGGTGGACACGCACAGATACGCAGTATTTT. Protein product: CASRDGSLRWTRTDTQYF.

J is TRBJ2-5 and V is TRBV12-3 or TRBV12-4; unclear D gene. V shed 6 bases and J shed 8 bases, with 13 bases lying between them. CDR3 length equals 12 residues. DNA for the CDR3: TGTGCCAGCAGCTACAGCATTCCAACCCAGTACTTC. Amino acids: CASSYSIPTQYF.

This clone showed up just a few times. This rearrangement joins TRBV19 to TRBJ1-2; TRBD1 might be the D (5 bases). V was cut by 6 bases and J by 3 bases, with 14 bases left in between. Germline CDR1 LNHDA, CDR2 SQIVND (reference sequence). This CDR3 is 14 amino acids long. CDR3 protein: CASRAAGNDYGYTF. The CDR3 nucleotides are TGTGCCAGTAGGGCCGCAGGGAACGACTATGGCTACACCTTC.

The V gene is TRBV18, the J gene TRBJ2-3; TRBD2 matches at 10 bases. CDR1 KGHSH and CDR2 LQKENI come from the germline V gene. The junction had 4 bases not matched to a gene; V was cut back by 2 bases and J by 2 bases. The CDR3 runs 16 residues. CDR3 DNA sequence: TGTGCCAGCTCACCAGTGGGACTAGCGCACACAGATACGCAGTATTTT. Amino acids: CASSPVGLAHTDTQYF. Full variable domain (rest looked up from reference TRBV18 and TRBJ2-3): NAGVMQNPRHLVRRRGQEARLRCSPMKGHSHVYWYRQLPEEGLKFMVYLQKENIIDESGMPKERFSAEFPKEGPSILRIQQVVRGDSAAYFCASSPVGLAHTDTQYFGPGTRLTVL.

The chain is built from TRBV28 and TRBJ1-4, with TRBD1 identical over 8 bases. Per germline, CDR1 MDHEN and CDR2 SYDVKM. The trim removed 6 bases at V and 5 bases at J, leaving 14 bases unmatched. The CDR3 totals 17 residues. The CDR3 nucleotides read TGTGCCAGCAGCCGAGGACAGGGATGGCTTGGGAATGAAAAACTGTTTTTT. As protein: CASSRGQGWLGNEKLFF.

Written as DNA, the CDR3 is TGCGCCAGCAGCCAAGCAGAAGGCGGTGAAGCTTTCTTT. Its protein product is CASSQAEGGEAFF. J is TRBJ1-1 and V is TRBV4-3; D uncertain. This CDR3 region has 13 residues. Trimming left V 1 base short and J 7 bases short, with 10 bases between. Per the germline V gene, CDR1 is LGHNA and CDR2 is YSLEER.

The J gene is TRBJ2-7, the V gene TRBV19, with TRBD2 as a possible D gene (6 bases). CDR1 and CDR2 (germline): LNHDA, SQIVND (reference sequence). Trimming took off 6 bases at V and 2 bases at J, with 17 bases between the two ends. CDR3 length: 15 residues. DNA of the CDR3: TGTGCCAGTAGCCTCCCTGGGCTAGCGACCTACGAGCAGTACTTC. It encodes CASSLPGLATYEQYF.

This clone occurred a few times. The chain employs TRBV6-9 and TRBJ1-6; D might be TRBD1 (5 bases). V gave up 7 bases and J gave up 0 bases, with 19 bases separating them. CDR1 MNHGY and CDR2 SVAAGI come from the germline V gene. There are 18 residues in the CDR3. CDR3 DNA sequence: TGTGCCAGCACCCTACCCCCGCGGGGGGGCTCCTATAATTCACCCCTCCACTTT. As protein: CASTLPPRGGSYNSPLHF.

CDR3 sequence: CASSSSGANVLTF. CDR3 DNA sequence: TGTGCCAGCAGCAGCTCTGGGGCCAACGTCCTGACTTTC. The J gene is TRBJ2-6, the V gene TRBV28, with D unclear. Germline V CDR1 and CDR2: MDHEN, SYDVKM. The CDR3 sequence is 13 residues long. V lost 6 bases, J lost 0 bases, and 3 bases lay in between.

This clone is a singleton in its sample. The CDR3 nucleotides read TGTGCCAGCAGTTTTCAAGGGGACTCCTACGAGCAGTACTTC. Amino acids: CASSFQGDSYEQYF. V and J are TRBV6-5 and TRBJ2-7, with a possible D match to TRBD1 (5 bases). The CDR3 length is 14 residues. The V gene's germline CDR1 is MNHEY and CDR2 SVGAGI. Between the trimmed V and J ends, which lost 4 bases and 0 bases, there was a span of 10 bases.

The rearrangement joins TRBV7-8 to TRBJ1-2; TRBD1 is a possible D gene (6 bases). The germline V gene has CDR1 SGHVS and CDR2 FQNEAQ. V was clipped by 5 bases and J by 1 base, with 17 bases between them. The CDR3 consists of 16 residues. CDR3 region: CASSRGHPKDNYGYTF. Written as DNA, the CDR3 is TGTGCCAGCAGCCGGGGACACCCCAAGGATAACTATGGCTACACCTTC.

V gene TRBV7-3 combines with J gene TRBJ1-6, with D possibly matching TRBD1 (5 bases). This CDR3 is 14 amino acids long. CDR1 is SGHTA and CDR2 is FQGTGA in the germline V gene. V gave up 4 bases and J gave up 3 bases, with 7 bases separating them. CDR3 nucleotide sequence: TGTGCCAGCAGCTACGACAGCTATAATTCACCCCTCCACTTT. This gives the protein CASSYDSYNSPLHF. Combining the CDR3 with reference TRBV7-3 and TRBJ1-6 gives the whole variable domain GAGVSQTPSNKVTEKGKYVELRCDPISGHTALYWYRQSLGQGPEFLIYFQGTGAADDSGLPNDRFFAVRPEGSVSTLKIQRTERGDSAVYLCASSYDSYNSPLHFGNGTRLTVT.

This rearrangement joins TRBV4-3 to TRBJ2-7, with no clear D. CDR1 LGHNA and CDR2 YSLEER come from the germline V gene. This CDR3 has 15 residues. V dropped 0 bases and J dropped 0 bases, with 9 bases sitting between them. The CDR3 here is CASSQDHTDSYEQYF. Here the CDR3 DNA reads TGCGCCAGCAGCCAAGATCACACAGACTCCTACGAGCAGTACTTC.

This sequence joins TRBV7-9 and TRBJ1-1, with TRBD1 identical over 8 bases. J was trimmed by 1 base and V by 2 bases; bases with no gene match: 3. The CDR3 length is 15 residues. Germline CDR1 is SEHNR and CDR2 is FQNEAQ (reference sequence). The CDR3 bases are TGTGCCAGCAGCTTAATTGGGACAGGGAACACTGAAGCTTTCTTT. Translation gives CASSLIGTGNTEAFF.

The chain recombines TRBV7-8 with TRBJ1-2; TRBD1 matches at 8 bases. V lost 5 bases and J lost 5; bases outside the gene matches: 7. Germline V CDR1 and CDR2: SGHVS, FQNEAQ. This CDR3 region has 14 residues. DNA for the CDR3: TGTGCCAGCAGCATTACACAGGGGGGATATGGCTACACCTTC. Encoded protein: CASSITQGGYGYTF. Full variable domain (remainder filled in from reference TRBV7-8 and TRBJ1-2): GAGVSQSPRYKVAKRGQDVALRCDPISGHVSLFWYQQALGQGPEFLTYFQNEAQLDKSGLPSDRFFAERPEGSVSTLKIQRTQQEDSAVYLCASSITQGGYGYTFGSGTRLTVV.